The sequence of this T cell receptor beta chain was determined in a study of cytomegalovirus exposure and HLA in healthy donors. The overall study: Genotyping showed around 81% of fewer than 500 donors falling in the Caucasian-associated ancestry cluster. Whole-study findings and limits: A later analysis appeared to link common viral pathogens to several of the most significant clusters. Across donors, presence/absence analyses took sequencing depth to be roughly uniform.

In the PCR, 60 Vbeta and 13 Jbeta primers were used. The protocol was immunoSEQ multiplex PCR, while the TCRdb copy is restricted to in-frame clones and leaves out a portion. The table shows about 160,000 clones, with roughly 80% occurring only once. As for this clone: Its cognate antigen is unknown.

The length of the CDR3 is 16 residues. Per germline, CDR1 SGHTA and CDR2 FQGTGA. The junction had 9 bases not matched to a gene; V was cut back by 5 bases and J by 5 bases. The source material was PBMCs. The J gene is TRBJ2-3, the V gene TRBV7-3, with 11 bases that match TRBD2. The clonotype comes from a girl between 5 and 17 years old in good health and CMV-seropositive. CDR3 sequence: CASSPPGLAALDTQYF. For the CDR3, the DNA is TGTGCCAGCAGCCCACCGGGACTAGCGGCGCTAGATACGCAGTATTTT.